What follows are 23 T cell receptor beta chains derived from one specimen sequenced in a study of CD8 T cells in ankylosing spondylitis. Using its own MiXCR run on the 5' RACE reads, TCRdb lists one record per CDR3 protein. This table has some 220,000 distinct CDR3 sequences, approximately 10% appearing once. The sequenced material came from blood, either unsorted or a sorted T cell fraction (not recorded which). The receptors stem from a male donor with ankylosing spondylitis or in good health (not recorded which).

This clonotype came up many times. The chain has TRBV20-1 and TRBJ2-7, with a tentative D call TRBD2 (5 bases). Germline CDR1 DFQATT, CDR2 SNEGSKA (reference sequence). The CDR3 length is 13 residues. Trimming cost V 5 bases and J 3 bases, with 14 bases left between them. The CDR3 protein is CSAGNRGSYEQYF. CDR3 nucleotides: TGCAGTGCTGGTAACAGAGGGAGCTACGAGCAGTACTTC.

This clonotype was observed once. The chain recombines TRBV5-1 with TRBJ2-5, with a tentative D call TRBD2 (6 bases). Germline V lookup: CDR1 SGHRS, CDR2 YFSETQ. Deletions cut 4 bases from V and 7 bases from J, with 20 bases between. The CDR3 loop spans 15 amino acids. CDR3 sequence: CASSPRERGQLTQYF. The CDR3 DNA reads TGCGCCAGCAGCCCCCGGGAGAGGGGCCAGTTGACCCAGTACTTC.

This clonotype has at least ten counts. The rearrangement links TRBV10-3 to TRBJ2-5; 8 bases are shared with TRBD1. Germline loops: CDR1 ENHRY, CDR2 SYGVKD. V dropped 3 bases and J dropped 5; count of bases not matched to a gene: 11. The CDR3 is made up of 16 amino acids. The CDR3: CAISDANQGAGETQYF. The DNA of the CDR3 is TGTGCCATCAGTGACGCAAACCAGGGGGCTGGGGAGACCCAGTACTTC.

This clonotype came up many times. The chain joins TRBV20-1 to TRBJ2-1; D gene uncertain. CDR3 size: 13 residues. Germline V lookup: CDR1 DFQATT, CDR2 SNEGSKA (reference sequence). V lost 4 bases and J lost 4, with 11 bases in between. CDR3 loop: CSAIHPPYNEQFF. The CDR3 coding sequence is TGCAGTGCTATTCATCCCCCTTACAATGAGCAGTTCTTC.

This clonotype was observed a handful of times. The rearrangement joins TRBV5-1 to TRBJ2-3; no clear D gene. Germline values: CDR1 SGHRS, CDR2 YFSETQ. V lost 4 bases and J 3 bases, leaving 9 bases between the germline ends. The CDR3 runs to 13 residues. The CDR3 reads CASSHPRTDTQYF. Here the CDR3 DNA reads TGCGCCAGCAGCCATCCGAGGACAGATACGCAGTATTTT.

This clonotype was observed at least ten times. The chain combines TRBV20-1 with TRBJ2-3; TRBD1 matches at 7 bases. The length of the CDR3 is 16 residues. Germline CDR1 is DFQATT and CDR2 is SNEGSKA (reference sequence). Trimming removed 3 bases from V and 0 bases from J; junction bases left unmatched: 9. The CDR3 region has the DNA TGCAGTGCTAGGCCTCGGGACAGCCTTAGCACAGATACGCAGTATTTT. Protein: CSARPRDSLSTDTQYF.

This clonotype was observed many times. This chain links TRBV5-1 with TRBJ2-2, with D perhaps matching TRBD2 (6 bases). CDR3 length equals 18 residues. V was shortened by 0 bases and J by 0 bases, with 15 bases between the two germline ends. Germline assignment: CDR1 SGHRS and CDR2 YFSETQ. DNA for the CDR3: TGCGCCAGCAGCTTGGCGGGGGACCCTCAAACGAACACCGGGGAGCTGTTTTTT. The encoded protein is CASSLAGDPQTNTGELFF.

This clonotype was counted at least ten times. The CDR3 region is CASSQYGSTDTQYF. The CDR3 region has the DNA TGCGCCAGCAGCCAATACGGAAGCACAGATACGCAGTATTTT. The chain couples TRBV4-1 to TRBJ2-3; D is uncertain. There are 14 residues in the CDR3. V lost 2 bases to trimming and J lost 0 bases, with 6 bases between them. Germline CDR1 MGHRA, CDR2 YSYEKL.

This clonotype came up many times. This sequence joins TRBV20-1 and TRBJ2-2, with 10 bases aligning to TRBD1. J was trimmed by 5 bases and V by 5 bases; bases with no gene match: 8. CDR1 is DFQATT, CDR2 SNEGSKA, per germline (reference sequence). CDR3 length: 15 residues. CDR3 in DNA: TGCAGTGCTTTTTCGACAGGGGGCAGTACCGGGGAGCTGTTTTTT. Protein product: CSAFSTGGSTGELFF.

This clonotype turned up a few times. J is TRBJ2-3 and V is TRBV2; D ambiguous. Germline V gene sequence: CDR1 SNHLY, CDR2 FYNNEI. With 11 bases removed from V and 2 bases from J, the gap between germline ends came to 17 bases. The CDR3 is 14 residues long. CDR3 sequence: CASRGEEYTDTQYF. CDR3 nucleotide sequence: TGTGCCTCCAGAGGAGAAGAGTACACAGATACGCAGTATTTT.

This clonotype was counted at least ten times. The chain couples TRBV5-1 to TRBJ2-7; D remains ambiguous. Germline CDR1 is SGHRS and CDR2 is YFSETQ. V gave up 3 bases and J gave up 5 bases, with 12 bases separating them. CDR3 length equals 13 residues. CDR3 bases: TGCGCCAGCAGCTCGGCGGACGCGCACGAGCAGTACTTC. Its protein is CASSSADAHEQYF.

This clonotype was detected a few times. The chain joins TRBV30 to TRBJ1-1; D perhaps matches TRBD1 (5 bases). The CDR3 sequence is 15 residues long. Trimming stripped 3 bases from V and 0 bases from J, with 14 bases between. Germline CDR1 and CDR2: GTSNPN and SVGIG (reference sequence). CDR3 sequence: CAWSPAGRLNTEAFF. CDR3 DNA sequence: TGTGCCTGGAGCCCTGCGGGACGGTTGAACACTGAAGCTTTCTTT.

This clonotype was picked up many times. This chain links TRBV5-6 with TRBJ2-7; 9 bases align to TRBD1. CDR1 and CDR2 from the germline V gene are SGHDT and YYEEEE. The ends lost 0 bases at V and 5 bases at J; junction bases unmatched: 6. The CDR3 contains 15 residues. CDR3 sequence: CASSLGDRERHEQYF. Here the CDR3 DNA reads TGTGCCAGCAGCTTGGGGGACAGGGAACGGCACGAGCAGTACTTC. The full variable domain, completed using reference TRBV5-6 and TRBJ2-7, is DAGVTQSPTHLIKTRGQQVTLRCSPKSGHDTVSWYQQALGQGPQFIFQYYEEEERQRGNFPDRFSGHQFPNYSSELNVNALLLGDSALYLCASSLGDRERHEQYFGPGTRLTVT.

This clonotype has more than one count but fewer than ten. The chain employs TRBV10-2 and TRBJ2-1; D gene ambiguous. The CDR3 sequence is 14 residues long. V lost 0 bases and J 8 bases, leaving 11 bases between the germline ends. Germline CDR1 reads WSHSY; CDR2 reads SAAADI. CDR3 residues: CASSESAYGDEQFF. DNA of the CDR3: TGCGCCAGCAGTGAGTCGGCGTATGGGGATGAGCAGTTCTTC.

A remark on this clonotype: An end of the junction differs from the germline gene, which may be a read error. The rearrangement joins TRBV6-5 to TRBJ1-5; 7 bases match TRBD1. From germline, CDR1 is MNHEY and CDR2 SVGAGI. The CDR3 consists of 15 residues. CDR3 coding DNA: TGTGCCAGCAGTCACCGACAGGGTAGCTATCAGCCCCAGCATTTT. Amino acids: CASSHRQGSYQPQHF.

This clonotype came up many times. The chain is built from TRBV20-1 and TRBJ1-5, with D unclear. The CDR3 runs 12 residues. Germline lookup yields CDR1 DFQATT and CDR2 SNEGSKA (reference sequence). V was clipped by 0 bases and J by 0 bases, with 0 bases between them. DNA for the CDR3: TGCAGTGCTAGAGATAGCAATCAGCCCCAGCATTTT. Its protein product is CSARDSNQPQHF.

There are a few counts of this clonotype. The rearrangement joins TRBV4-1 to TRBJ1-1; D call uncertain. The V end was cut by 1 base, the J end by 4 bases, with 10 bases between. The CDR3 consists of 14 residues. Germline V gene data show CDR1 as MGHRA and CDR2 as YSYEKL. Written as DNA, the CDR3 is TGCGCCAGCAGCCAAGGAGAAGTGGGCACTGAAGCTTTCTTT. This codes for CASSQGEVGTEAFF.

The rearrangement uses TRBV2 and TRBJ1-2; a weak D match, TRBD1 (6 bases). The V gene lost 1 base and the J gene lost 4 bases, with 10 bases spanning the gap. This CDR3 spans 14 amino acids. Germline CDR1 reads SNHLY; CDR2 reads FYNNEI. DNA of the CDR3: TGTGCCAGCAGTGAAGGCACAGGGCGCTATGGCTACACCTTC. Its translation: CASSEGTGRYGYTF.

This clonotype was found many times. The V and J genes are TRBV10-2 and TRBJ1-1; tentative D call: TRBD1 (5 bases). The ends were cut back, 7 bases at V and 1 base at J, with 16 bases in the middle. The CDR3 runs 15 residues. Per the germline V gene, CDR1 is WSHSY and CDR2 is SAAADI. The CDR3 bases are TGCGCCAGCAAAGACCAGGGCTGGGGGAACACTGAAGCTTTCTTT. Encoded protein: CASKDQGWGNTEAFF.

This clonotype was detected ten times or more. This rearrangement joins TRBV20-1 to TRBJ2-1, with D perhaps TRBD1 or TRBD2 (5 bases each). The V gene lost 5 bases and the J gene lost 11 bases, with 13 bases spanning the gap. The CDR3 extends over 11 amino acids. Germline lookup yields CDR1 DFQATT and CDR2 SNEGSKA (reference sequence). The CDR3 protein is CSAWDAQKQFF. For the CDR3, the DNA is TGCAGTGCTTGGGACGCTCAAAAGCAGTTCTTC.

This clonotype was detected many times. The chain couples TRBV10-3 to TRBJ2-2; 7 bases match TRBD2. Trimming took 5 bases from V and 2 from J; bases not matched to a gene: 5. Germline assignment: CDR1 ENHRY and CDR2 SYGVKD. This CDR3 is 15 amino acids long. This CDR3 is CAISTGTINTGELFF. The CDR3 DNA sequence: TGTGCCATCAGTACCGGGACTATCAACACCGGGGAGCTGTTTTTT.

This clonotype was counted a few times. CDR3 protein: CASSRGGPLTEAFF. CDR3 DNA: TGTGCCAGCAGCCGGGGGGGCCCCCTCACTGAAGCTTTCTTT. The chain is built from TRBV6-4 and TRBJ1-1, with a weak D call TRBD1 (6 bases). The germline V and J ends were trimmed by 6 bases and 4 bases, with 15 bases remaining between them. Germline V lookup: CDR1 MRHNA, CDR2 SNTAGT. This CDR3 is built from 14 residues.

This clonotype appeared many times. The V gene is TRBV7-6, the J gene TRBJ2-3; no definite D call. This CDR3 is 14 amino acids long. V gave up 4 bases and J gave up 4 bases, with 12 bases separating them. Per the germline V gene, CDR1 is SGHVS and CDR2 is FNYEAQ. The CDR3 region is CASSSKGGSDTQYF. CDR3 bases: TGTGCCAGCAGCTCGAAGGGTGGGTCAGATACGCAGTATTTT. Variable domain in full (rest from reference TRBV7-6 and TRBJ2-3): GAGVSQSPRYKVTKRGQDVALRCDPISGHVSLYWYRQALGQGPEFLTYFNYEAQQDKSGLPNDRFSAERPEGSISTLTIQRTEQRDSAMYRCASSSKGGSDTQYFGPGTRLTVL.